This TCR beta chain was found in a study of CD8+ T cells in alopecia areata. Across the whole study: Spontaneous alopecia affected the roughly 6-12-month-old C3H/HeJ graft donors, whose skin was transplanted to approximately 7-10-week-old female C3H/HeJ mice.

Sequencing relied on a cDNA template that was reverse transcribed from extracted RNA. Using immunoSEQ multiplex PCR, the repertoire was profiled, and TCRdb retains in-frame clones only, with some absent. There are over 250,000 clones in the sample, none observed a single time. Cutaneous lymph node cells were pooled, and they were sorted using CD4, CD8alpha, NKG2D, NKG2ACE and other markers. The junction had 1 base not matched to a gene; V was cut back by 2 bases and J by 2 bases. Germline loops: CDR1 NNHDY, CDR2 SYVADS. The CDR3 consists of 14 residues. A word on this clone: Gene and germline names: mouse. The read ends 4 residues early relative to the CDR3; the germline J gene fills the gap.

The sequence was obtained from a C3H/HeJ mouse with alopecia areata. The mice in this strain carry MHC haplotype H2-k. Sequenced sample: CD4+ T cells sorted from a lymph node. The rearrangement uses TRBV13-3 and TRBJ2-3; 8 bases align to TRBD1. CDR3 region: CASSDRGLAETLYF. Incomplete CDR3 DNA: TGTGCCAGCAGTGACAGGGGGCTTGCAGAA.